This TCR beta chain was profiled in a study of vaccination effects on CD4 cells after COVID-19. Findings and caveats of the study: Clones arising from infection and from vaccination showed marked clonal contraction late after vaccination.

In the case of this clone: The antigen is undetermined.

With the ViraFEST assay, the study expanded antigen-specific CD4+ T cells using viral peptide pools, then sequenced them. Cultured cells yielded isolated CD4+ T cells after more than nine days. The person had a PCR-confirmed SARS-CoV-2 infection during March to December 2020. V lost 3 bases and J lost 8, with 11 bases in between. The germline V gene encodes CDR1 LGHDT and CDR2 YNNKEL (reference sequence). The CDR3 is made up of 13 amino acids. Produced via immunoSEQ multiplex PCR; TCRdb's table is partial and in-frame only. This table holds 20,000 to 25,000 clones, 70% to 80% found once. The sequenced sample was CD4+ T cells from PBMCs cultured with a peptide pool, obtained before COVID-19 vaccination. This chain links TRBV3-1 (or the pseudogene TRBV3-2) with TRBJ2-4; TRBD1 might be the D (6 bases). This TCR was sampled from a human donor who had a prior SARS-CoV-2 infection. CDR3 nucleotide sequence: TGTGCCAGCAGCCACCGAGGGGGACACATTCAGTACTTC. This gives the protein CASSHRGGHIQYF.